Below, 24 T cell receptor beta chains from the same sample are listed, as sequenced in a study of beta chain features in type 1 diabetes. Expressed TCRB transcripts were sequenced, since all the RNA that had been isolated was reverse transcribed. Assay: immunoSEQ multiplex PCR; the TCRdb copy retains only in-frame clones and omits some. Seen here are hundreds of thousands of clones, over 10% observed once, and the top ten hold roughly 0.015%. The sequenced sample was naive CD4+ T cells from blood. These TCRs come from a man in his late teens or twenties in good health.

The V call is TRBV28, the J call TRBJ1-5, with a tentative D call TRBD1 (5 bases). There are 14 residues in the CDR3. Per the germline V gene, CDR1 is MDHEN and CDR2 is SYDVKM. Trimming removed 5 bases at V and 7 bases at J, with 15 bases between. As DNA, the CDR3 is TGTGCCAGCAGTCCCGCAGGGTTGGAGCAGCCCCAGCATTTT. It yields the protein CASSPAGLEQPQHF.

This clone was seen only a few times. The CDR3 here is CSAKGGDGYTF. The CDR3 DNA sequence: TGCAGTGCTAAAGGGGGCGATGGCTACACCTTC. The chain couples TRBV20-1 to TRBJ1-2, with 7 nucleotides matching TRBD1. Germline V gene lookup returns CDR1 DFQATT and CDR2 SNEGSKA (reference sequence). The length of the CDR3 is 11 residues. J lost 6 bases, V lost 4 bases, and 2 bases had no gene match.

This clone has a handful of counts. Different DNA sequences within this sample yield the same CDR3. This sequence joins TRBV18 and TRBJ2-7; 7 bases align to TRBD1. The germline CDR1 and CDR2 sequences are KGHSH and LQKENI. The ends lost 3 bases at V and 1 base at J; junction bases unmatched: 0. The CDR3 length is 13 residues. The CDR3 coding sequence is TGTGCCAGCTCACCGGGACAGTCCTACGAGCAGTACTTC. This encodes CASSPGQSYEQYF.

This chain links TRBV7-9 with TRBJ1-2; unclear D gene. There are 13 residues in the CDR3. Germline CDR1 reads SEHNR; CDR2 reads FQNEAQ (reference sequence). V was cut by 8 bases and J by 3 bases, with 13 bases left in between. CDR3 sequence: CASLTGSDYGYTF. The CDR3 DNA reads TGTGCCAGCCTCACGGGGTCCGACTATGGCTACACCTTC.

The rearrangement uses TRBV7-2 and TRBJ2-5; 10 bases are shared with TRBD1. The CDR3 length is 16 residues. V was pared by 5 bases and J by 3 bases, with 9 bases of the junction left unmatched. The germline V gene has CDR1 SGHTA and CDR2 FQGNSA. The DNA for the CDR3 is TGTGCCAGCAGCGCCTCCGGGACAGGGGCCGAAGAGACCCAGTACTTC. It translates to CASSASGTGAEETQYF.

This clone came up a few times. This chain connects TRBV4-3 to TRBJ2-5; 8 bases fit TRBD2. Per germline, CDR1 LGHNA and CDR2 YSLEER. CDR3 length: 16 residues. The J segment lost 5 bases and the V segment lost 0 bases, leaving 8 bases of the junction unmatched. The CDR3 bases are TGCGCCAGCAGCCAAGACCTGGCACCGGGGGGGGAGACCCAGTACTTC. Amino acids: CASSQDLAPGGETQYF.

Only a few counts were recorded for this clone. The CDR3 sequence is CASSIGSGQGWNEQYF. The CDR3 DNA sequence: TGTGCCAGTAGTATAGGATCCGGCCAGGGGTGGAACGAGCAGTACTTC. The genes are TRBV19 and TRBJ2-7; a possible D gene is TRBD1 (6 bases). In germline, CDR1 is LNHDA, CDR2 SQIVND (reference sequence). The ends were cut back, 1 base at V and 5 bases at J, with 18 bases in the middle. The CDR3 loop spans 16 amino acids. Drawing the rest from reference TRBV19 and TRBJ2-7, the complete variable domain is DGGITQSPKYLFRKEGQNVTLSCEQNLNHDAMYWYRQDPGQGLRLIYYSQIVNDFQKGDIAEGYSVSREKKESFPLTVTSAQKNPTAFYLCASSIGSGQGWNEQYFGPGTRLTVT.

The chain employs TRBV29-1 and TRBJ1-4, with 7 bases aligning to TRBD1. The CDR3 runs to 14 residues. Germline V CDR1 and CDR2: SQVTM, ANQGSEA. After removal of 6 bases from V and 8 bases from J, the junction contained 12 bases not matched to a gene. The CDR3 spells CSVGDRAAWEKLFF. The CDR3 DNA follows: TGCAGCGTGGGTGACAGGGCGGCTTGGGAAAAACTGTTTTTT.

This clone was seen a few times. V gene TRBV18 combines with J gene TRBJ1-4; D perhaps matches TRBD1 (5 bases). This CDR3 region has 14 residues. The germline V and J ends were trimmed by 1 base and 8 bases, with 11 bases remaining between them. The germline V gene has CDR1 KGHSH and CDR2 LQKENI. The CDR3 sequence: CASSPRGGTEKLFF. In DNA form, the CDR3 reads TGTGCCAGCTCACCACGTGGGGGGACCGAAAAACTGTTTTTT.

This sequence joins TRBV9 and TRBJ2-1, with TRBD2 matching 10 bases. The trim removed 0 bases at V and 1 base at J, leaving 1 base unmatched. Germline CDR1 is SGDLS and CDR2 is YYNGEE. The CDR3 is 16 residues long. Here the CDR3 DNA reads TGTGCCAGCAGCGTAGCGACTAGCGGGTCCTACAATGAGCAGTTCTTC. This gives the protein CASSVATSGSYNEQFF.

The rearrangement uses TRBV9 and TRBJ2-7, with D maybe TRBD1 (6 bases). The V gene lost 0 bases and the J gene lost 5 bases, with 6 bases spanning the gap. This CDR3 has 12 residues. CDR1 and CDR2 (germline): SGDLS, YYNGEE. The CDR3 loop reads CASSVAGDEQYF. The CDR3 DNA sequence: TGTGCCAGCAGCGTAGCAGGGGACGAGCAGTACTTC.

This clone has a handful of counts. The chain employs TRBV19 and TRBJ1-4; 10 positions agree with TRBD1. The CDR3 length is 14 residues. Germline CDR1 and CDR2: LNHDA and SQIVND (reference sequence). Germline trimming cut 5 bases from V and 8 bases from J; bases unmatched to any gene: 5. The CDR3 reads CASSAGQGREKLFF. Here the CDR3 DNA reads TGTGCCAGTAGTGCGGGACAGGGGCGCGAAAAACTGTTTTTT. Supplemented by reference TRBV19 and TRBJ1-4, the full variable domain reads DGGITQSPKYLFRKEGQNVTLSCEQNLNHDAMYWYRQDPGQGLRLIYYSQIVNDFQKGDIAEGYSVSREKKESFPLTVTSAQKNPTAFYLCASSAGQGREKLFFGSGTQLSVL.

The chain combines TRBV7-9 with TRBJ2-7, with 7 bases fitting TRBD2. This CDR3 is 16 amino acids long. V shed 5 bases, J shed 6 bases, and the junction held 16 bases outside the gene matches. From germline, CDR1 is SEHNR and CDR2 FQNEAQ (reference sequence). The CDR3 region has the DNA TGTGCCAGCAGCCCCCGGGGTCTAGCGGATGGGAGCGAGCAGTACTTC. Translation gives CASSPRGLADGSEQYF.

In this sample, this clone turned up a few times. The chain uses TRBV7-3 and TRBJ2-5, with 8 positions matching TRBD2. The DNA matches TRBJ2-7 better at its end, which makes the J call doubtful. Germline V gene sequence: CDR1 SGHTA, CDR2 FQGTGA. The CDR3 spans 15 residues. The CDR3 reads CASSLETSVVAEQYF. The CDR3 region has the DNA TGTGCCAGCAGCTTAGAGACTAGCGTTGTAGCCGAGCAGTACTTC.

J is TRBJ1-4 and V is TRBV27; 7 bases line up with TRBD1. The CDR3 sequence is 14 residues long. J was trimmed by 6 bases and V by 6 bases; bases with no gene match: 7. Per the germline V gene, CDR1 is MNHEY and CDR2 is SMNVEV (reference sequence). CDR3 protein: CASRFEGADEKLFF. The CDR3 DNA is TGTGCCAGCAGATTCGAGGGGGCGGATGAAAAACTGTTTTTT.

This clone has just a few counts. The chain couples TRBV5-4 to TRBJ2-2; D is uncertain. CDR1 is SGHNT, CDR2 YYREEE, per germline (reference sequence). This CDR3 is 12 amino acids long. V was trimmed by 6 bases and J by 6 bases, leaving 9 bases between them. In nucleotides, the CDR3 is TGTGCCAGCACCGCGCGGCCCGGGGAGCTGTTTTTT. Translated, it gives CASTARPGELFF.

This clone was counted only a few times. The chain's CDR3 is CATSRLAPTATNEKLFF. The CDR3 nucleotides read TGTGCCACCAGCAGGTTGGCCCCGACAGCAACTAATGAAAAACTGTTTTTT. The genes are TRBV15 and TRBJ1-4; a weak D match, TRBD1 (5 bases). The V and J ends lost 3 bases and 0 bases respectively, with 14 bases between them. Germline lookup yields CDR1 LNHNV and CDR2 YYDKDF (reference sequence). CDR3 length: 17 residues.

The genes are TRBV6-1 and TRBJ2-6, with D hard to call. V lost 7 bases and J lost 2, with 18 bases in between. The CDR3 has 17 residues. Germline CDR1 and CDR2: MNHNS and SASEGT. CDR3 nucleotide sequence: TGTGCCAGCAATGACTTTGGGCTCCGAGCTGGGGCCAACGTCCTGACTTTC. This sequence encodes CASNDFGLRAGANVLTF.

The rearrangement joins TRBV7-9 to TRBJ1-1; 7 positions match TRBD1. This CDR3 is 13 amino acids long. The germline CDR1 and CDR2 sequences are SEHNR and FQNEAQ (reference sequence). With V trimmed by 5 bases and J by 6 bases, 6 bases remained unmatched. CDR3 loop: CASSRDSQAEAFF. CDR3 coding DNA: TGTGCCAGCAGCCGGGACAGTCAAGCTGAAGCTTTCTTT.

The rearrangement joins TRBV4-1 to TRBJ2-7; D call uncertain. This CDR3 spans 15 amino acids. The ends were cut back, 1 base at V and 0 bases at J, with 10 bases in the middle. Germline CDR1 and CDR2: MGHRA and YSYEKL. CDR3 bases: TGCGCCAGCAGCCAAGCAGCACTAAGCTCCTACGAGCAGTACTTC. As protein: CASSQAALSSYEQYF.

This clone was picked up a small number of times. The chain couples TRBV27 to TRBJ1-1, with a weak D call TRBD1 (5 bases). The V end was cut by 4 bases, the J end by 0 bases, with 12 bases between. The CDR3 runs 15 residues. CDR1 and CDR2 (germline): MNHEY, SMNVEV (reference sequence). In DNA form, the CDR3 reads TGTGCCAGCAGTTCCCAGGGTGGCTTGAACACTGAAGCTTTCTTT. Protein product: CASSSQGGLNTEAFF.

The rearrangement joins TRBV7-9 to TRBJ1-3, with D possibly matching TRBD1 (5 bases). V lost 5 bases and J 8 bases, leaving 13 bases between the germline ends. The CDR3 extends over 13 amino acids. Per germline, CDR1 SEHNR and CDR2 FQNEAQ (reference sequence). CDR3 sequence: CASSPREGYTIYF. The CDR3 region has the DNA TGTGCCAGCAGCCCGAGGGAGGGGTACACCATATATTTT. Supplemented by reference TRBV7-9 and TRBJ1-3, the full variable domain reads DTGVSQNPRHKITKRGQNVTFRCDPISEHNRLYWYRQTLGQGPEFLTYFQNEAQLEKSRLLSDRFSAERPKGSFSTLEIQRTEQGDSAMYLCASSPREGYTIYFGEGSWLTVV.

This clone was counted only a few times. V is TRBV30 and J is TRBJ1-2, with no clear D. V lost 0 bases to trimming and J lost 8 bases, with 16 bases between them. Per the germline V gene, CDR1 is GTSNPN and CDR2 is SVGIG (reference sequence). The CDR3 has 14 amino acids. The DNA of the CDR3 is TGTGCCTGGAGTGTGGACTCAGGCTGGGGAGGCTACACCTTC. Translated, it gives CAWSVDSGWGGYTF.

CDR3 in DNA: TGTGCCAGCAGGACTTTGGGGCAGTTCTTC. As protein: CASRTLGQFF. The chain has TRBV6-5 and TRBJ2-1; no clear D. V shed 6 bases and J shed 12 bases, with 9 bases lying between them. There are 10 residues in the CDR3. Germline V gene data show CDR1 as MNHEY and CDR2 as SVGAGI.